The source of this TCR beta chain is a study of T cells of healthy individuals (dated by TCRdb to 2017 to 2018). This clonotype was seen at least ten times. Its antigen specificity is not known. No qualities accompany the bases; no much larger clone lies one base away. Library preparation was by 5' RACE. TCRdb names Illumina MiSeq as the instrument used. The public sequencing data were trimmed at Q25 with fastp and processed into clonotypes with MiXCR by TCRdb, which kept only in-frame beta chains. A single entry per CDR3 protein holds the most common genes and DNA from its merged rows. For this sample the table gives 75,000 to 95,000 distinct CDR3 sequences, of which about 4.8% were detected only once. The ten top clones hold 7.5% to 9.5% of the sample. From the cysteine up to the phenylalanine, the CDR3 has a length of 13 residues. Of the read, only the CDR3 DNA is kept; its 39 bases are in frame from base 1. V drops 7 bases and J drops 0 bases, leaving 13 bases in between. CDR1 SQVTM and CDR2 ANQGSEA were looked up in the germline V gene.

Recombination connected TRBV29-1 to TRBJ2-7; the D segment may tentatively be TRBD1 or TRBD2, each giving 5 matched bases. This clonotype was sampled from a female donor in good health. Here the CDR3 is given as CSGRGANSYEQYF. The bases read TGCAGCGGTAGAGGGGCAAACTCCTACGAGCAGTACTTC.